The clone carrying this T cell receptor (beta chain) turned up a few times. The antigen remains undetermined. This entry comes from a study of beta chain features in type 1 diabetes. Whole-study context: There were approximately 100,000,000 sorted cells examined across all samples.

The CDR3 extends over 16 amino acids. Germline V gene sequence: CDR1 SGHNT, CDR2 YYREEE (reference sequence). Trimming removed 2 bases from V and 4 bases from J; junction bases left unmatched: 10. General study findings and limits: For patients and controls alike, PCR might favor shorter templates to the same degree. Significant though moderate, a shortening of TCRB CDR3s appeared in all four CD4+ subsets of Type 1 diabetes patients. Comparison showed that naive, central memory and Treg TCRB repertoires appeared more similar among patients than among healthy donors.

Since all of the isolated RNA was reverse transcribed, expressed TCRB transcripts were what got sequenced. The data were produced by immunoSEQ multiplex PCR, yet TCRdb's version contains in-frame clones alone and is incomplete. The table has under 900,000 clones, roughly a sixth seen once. The chain links TRBV5-4 to TRBJ2-7; 9 nucleotides match TRBD2. This TCR came from a woman aged 18-35 years in good health. Sequenced input: naive CD4+ T cells from blood. CDR3 amino acids: CASSLGGFSGSYEQYF. In nucleotides, the CDR3 is TGTGCCAGCAGCTTAGGGGGCTTTAGCGGGAGTTACGAGCAGTACTTC.